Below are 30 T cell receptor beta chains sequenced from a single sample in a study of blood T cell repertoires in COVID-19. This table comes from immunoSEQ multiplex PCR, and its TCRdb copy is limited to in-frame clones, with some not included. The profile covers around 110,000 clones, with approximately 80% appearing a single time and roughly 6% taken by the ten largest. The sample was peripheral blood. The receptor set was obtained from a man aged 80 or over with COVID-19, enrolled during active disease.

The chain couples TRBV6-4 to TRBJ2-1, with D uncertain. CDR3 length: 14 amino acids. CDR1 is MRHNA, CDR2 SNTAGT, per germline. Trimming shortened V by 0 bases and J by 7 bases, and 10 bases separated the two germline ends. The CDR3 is CASSDSSPANEQFF. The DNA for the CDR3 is TGTGCCAGCAGTGACTCTAGTCCTGCGAATGAGCAGTTCTTC.

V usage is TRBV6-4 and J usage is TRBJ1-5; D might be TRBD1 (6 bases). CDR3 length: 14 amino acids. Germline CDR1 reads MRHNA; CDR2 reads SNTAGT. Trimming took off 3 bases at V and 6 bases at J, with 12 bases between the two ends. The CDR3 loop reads CASSEQGSGQPQHF. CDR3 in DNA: TGTGCCAGCAGTGAACAGGGCTCCGGTCAGCCCCAGCATTTT.

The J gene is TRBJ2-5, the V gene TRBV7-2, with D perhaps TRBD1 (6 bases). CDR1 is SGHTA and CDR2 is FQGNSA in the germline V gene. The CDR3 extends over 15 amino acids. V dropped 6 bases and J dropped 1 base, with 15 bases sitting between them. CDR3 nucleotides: TGTGCCAGCAGGCTAGGGGGTAATCCCCAAGAGACCCAGTACTTC. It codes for CASRLGGNPQETQYF.

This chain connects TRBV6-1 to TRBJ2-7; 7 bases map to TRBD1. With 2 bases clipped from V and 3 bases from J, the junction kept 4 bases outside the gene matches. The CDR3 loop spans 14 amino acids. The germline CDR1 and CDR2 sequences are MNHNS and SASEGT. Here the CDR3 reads CASSETGDHYEQYF. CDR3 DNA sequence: TGTGCCAGCAGTGAAACAGGGGACCACTACGAGCAGTACTTC.

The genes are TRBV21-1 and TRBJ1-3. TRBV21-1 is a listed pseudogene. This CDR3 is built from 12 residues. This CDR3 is CASGLGGNTIYF. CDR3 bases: TGTGCCAGCGGCCTAGGTGGAAACACCATATATTTT.

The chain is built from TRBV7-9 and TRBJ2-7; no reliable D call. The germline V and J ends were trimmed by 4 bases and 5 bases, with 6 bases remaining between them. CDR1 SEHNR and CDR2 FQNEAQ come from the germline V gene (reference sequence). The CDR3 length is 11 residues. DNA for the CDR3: TGTGCCAGCAGCTCGGGTAACGAGCAGTACTTC. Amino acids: CASSSGNEQYF.

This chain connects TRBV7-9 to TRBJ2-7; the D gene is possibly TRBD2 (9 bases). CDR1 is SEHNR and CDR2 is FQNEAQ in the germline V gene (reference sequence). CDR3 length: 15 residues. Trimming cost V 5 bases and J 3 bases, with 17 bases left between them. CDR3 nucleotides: TGTGCCAGCAGCACAGGGGGTAGCGGGAGCTACGAGCAGTACTTC. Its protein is CASSTGGSGSYEQYF.

The CDR3 protein is CASSYESLLAKNIQYF. CDR3 nucleotides: TGTGCCAGCAGTTACGAGTCCCTTCTAGCCAAAAACATTCAGTACTTC. V gene TRBV6-6 combines with J gene TRBJ2-4, with D unclear. Trimming shortened V by 2 bases and J by 0 bases, and 11 bases separated the two germline ends. Germline CDR1 reads MNHNY; CDR2 reads SVGAGI (reference sequence). The CDR3 length is 16 residues.

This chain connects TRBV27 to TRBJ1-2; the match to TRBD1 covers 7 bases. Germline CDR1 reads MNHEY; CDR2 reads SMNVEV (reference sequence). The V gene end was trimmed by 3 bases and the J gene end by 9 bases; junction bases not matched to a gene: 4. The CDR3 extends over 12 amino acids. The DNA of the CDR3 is TGTGCCAGCAGTTTTCGGACAGGAAGCTACACCTTC. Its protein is CASSFRTGSYTF.

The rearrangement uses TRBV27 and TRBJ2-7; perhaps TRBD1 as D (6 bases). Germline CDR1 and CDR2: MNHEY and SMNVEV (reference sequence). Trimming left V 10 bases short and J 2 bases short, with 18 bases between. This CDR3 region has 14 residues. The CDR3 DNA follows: TGTGCCACTACCGGCCAGGGGCGAACCTACGAGCAGTACTTC. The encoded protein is CATTGQGRTYEQYF.

CDR3 loop: CASSPSGGPTDTQYF. The CDR3 nucleotides read TGCGCCAGCAGTCCGTCGGGAGGGCCCACAGATACGCAGTATTTT. V usage is TRBV10-2 and J usage is TRBJ2-3; 8 positions match TRBD2. Germline lookup yields CDR1 WSHSY and CDR2 SAAADI. V trimming: 5 bases; J trimming: 2 bases; junction bases outside the gene matches: 6. The CDR3 runs to 15 residues.

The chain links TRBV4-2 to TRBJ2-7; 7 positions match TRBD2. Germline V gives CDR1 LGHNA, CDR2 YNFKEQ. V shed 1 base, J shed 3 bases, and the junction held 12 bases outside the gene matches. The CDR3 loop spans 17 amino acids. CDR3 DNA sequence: TGTGCCAGCAGCCAAGCGTGGGCGGGGGATAGGAGCTACGAGCAGTACTTC. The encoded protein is CASSQAWAGDRSYEQYF.

CDR3 amino acids: CASSLYQGRAYEQYF. The CDR3 nucleotides read TGTGCCAGCAGCTTATATCAGGGGCGAGCCTACGAGCAGTACTTC. The chain uses TRBV7-2 and TRBJ2-7; possible D gene TRBD1, 6 bases. Germline CDR1 reads SGHTA; CDR2 reads FQGNSA. The CDR3 has 15 amino acids. Trimming stripped 2 bases from V and 2 bases from J, with 13 bases between.

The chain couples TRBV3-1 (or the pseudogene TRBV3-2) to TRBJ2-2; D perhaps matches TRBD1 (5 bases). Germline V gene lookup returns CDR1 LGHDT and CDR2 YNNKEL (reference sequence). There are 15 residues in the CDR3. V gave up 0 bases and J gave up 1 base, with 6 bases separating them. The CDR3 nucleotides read TGTGCCAGCAGCCAAGATAGGGGGAACACCGGGGAGCTGTTTTTT. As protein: CASSQDRGNTGELFF.

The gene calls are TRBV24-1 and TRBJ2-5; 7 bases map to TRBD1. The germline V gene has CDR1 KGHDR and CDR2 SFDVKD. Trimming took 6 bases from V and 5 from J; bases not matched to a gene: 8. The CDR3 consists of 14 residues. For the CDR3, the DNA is TGTGCCACCAGTTCACAGGGGCGAAGGGAGACCCAGTACTTC. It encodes CATSSQGRRETQYF.

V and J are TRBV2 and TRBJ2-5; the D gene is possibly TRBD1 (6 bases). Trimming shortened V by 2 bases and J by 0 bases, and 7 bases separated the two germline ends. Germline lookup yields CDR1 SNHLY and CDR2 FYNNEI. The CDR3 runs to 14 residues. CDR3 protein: CASSENRDQETQYF. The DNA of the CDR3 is TGTGCCAGCAGTGAAAACAGGGACCAAGAGACCCAGTACTTC. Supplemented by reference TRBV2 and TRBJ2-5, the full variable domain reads EPEVTQTPSHQVTQMGQEVILRCVPISNHLYFYWYRQILGQKVEFLVSFYNNEISEKSEIFDDQFSVERPDGSNFTLKIRSTKLEDSAMYFCASSENRDQETQYFGPGTRLLVL.

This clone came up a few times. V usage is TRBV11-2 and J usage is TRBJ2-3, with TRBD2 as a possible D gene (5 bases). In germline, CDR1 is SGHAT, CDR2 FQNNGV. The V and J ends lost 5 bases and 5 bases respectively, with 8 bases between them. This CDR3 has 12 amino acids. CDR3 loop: CASSPGLDTQYF. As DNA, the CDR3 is TGTGCCAGCAGCCCCGGACTAGATACGCAGTATTTT.

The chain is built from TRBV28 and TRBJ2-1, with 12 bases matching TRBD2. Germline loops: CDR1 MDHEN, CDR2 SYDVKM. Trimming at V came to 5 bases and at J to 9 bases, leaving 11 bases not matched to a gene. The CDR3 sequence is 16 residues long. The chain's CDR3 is CASSPHTSGRLGEQFF. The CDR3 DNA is TGTGCCAGCAGTCCCCACACTAGCGGGAGGTTAGGTGAGCAGTTCTTC.

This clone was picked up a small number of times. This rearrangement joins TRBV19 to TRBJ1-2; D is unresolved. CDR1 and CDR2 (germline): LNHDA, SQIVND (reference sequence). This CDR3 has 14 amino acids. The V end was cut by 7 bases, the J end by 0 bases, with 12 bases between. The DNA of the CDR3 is TGTGCCAGTAAGAATGCGGCTACTAACTATGGCTACACCTTC. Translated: CASKNAATNYGYTF.

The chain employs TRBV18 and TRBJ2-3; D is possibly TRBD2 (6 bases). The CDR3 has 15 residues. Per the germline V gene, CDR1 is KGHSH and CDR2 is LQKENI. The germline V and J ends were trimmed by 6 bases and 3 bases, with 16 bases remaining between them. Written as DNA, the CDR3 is TGTGCCAGCTCGCGCGAGGCGGGGTTGACAGATACGCAGTATTTT. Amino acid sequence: CASSREAGLTDTQYF.

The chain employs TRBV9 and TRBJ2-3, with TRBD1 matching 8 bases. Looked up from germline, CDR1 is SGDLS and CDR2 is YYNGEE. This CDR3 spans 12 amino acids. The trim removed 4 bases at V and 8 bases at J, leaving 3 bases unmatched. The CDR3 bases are TGTGCCAGCAGCCCCACAGGGGGTACGCAGTATTTT. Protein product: CASSPTGGTQYF. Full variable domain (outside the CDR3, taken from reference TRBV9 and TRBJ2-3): DSGVTQTPKHLITATGQRVTLRCSPRSGDLSVYWYQQSLDQGLQFLIQYYNGEERAKGNILERFSAQQFPDLHSELNLSSLELGDSALYFCASSPTGGTQYFGPGTRLTVL.

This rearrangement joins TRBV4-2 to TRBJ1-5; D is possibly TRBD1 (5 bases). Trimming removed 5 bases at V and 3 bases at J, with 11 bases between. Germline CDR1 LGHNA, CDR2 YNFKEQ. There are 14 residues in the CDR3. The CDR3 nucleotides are TGTGCCAGCAGCTTACAGGACACCAATCAGCCCCAGCATTTT. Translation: CASSLQDTNQPQHF.

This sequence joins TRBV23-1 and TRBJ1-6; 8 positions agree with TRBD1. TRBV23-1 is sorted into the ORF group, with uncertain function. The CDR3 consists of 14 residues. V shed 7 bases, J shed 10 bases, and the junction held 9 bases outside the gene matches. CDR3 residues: CASKPGQECSPLHF. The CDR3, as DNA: TGCGCCAGCAAACCGGGACAGGAGTGCTCACCCCTCCACTTT.

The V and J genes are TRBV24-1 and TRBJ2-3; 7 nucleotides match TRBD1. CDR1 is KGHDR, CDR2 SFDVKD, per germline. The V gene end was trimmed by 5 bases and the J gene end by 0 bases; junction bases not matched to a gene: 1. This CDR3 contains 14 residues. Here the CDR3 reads CATSVTGSTDTQYF. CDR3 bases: TGTGCCACCAGTGTGACAGGGAGCACAGATACGCAGTATTTT.

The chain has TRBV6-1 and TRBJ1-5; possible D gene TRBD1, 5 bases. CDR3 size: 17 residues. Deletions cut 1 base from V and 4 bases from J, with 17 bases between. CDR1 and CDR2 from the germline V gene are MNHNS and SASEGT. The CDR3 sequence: CASSEGWAGQINQPQHF. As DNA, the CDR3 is TGTGCCAGCAGTGAAGGTTGGGCAGGGCAGATTAATCAGCCCCAGCATTTT.

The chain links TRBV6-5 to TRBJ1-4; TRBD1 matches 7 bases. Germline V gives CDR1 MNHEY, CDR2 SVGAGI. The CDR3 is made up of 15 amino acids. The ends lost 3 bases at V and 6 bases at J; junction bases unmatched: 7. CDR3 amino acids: CASSYQRQGDEKLFF. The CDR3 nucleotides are TGTGCCAGCAGTTATCAGCGACAGGGTGATGAAAAACTGTTTTTT.

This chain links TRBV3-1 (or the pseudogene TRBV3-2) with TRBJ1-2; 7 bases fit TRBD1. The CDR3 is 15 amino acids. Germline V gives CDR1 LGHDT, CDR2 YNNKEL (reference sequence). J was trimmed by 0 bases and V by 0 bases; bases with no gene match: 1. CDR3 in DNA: TGTGCCAGCAGCCAAGACGACAGGGCTAACTATGGCTACACCTTC. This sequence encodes CASSQDDRANYGYTF.

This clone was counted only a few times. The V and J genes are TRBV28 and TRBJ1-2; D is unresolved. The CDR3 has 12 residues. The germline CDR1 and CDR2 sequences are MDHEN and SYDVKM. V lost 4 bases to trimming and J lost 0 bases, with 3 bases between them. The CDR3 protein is CASSSSNYGYTF. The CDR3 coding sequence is TGTGCCAGCAGTTCATCTAACTATGGCTACACCTTC.

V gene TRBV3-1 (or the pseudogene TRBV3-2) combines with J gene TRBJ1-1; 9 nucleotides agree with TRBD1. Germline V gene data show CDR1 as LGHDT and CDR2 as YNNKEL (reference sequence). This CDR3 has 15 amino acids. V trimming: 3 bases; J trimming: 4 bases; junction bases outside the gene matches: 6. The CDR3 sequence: CASSHPQGAGTEAFF. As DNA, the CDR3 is TGTGCCAGCAGCCACCCACAGGGGGCTGGCACTGAAGCTTTCTTT.

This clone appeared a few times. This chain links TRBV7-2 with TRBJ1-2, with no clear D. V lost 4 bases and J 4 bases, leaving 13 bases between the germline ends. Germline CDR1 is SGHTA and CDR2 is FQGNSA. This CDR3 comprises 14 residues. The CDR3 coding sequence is TGTGCCAGCAGCTCCTCCGGAGTAGTCTATGGCTACACCTTC. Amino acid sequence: CASSSSGVVYGYTF.